Each of the 22 T cell receptor beta chains below was sequenced from the same sample in a study of regulatory T cells in long-lasting Graves disease. Library construction for TCR beta used iRepertoire HTBI primers and Arm-PCR of CDR3 regions. TCRdb reanalysed the multiplex PCR reads using MiXCR and keeps one entry per CDR3 protein. This sample has more than 400,000 distinct CDR3 sequences; roughly 15% occur once, and the top ten carry roughly 10%. Stated time point: newly diagnosed GD, antithyroid drugs for less than 3 months. The TCR library was prepared using RNA isolated from PBMCs. In addition, the sample was reused for a study of T cells in Graves' hyperthyroidism and ophthalmopathy.

The material was peripheral blood mononuclear cells (PBMCs), obtained at new diagnosis, from a patient treated with antithyroid drugs. These receptors were collected from a woman between 25 and 40 years old with Graves disease.

This clonotype has a count of ten or more. The CDR3 spells CASSELVWHEQFF. DNA for the CDR3: TGTGCCAGCAGCGAACTGGTATGGCATGAGCAGTTCTTC. The rearrangement links TRBV12-3 or TRBV12-4 to TRBJ2-1, with D unresolved. The length of the CDR3 is 13 residues. V was cut by 6 bases and J by 8 bases, with 14 bases left in between.

The genes are TRBV5-1 and TRBJ2-5, with 10 bases matching TRBD2. V lost 5 bases, J lost 3 bases, and 7 bases stayed unmatched. The CDR3 is 15 amino acids. Germline loops: CDR1 SGHRS, CDR2 YFSETQ. The CDR3 reads CASSSTSGKEETQYF. The CDR3 region has the DNA TGCGCCAGCAGTTCTACTAGCGGGAAAGAAGAGACCCAGTACTTC.

This clonotype was picked up many times. This chain links TRBV29-1 with TRBJ2-1, with D maybe TRBD2 (5 bases). Germline V lookup: CDR1 SQVTM, CDR2 ANQGSEA. CDR3 length: 16 amino acids. Between the trimmed V and J ends, which lost 3 bases and 0 bases, there was a span of 15 bases. As DNA, the CDR3 is TGCAGCGTTGATGGCGGTAGCGTGAGCTCCTACAATGAGCAGTTCTTC. Residues: CSVDGGSVSSYNEQFF.

This clonotype was observed a handful of times. The J gene is TRBJ1-3, the V gene TRBV12-3 or TRBV12-4, with a possible D match to TRBD1 (6 bases). The CDR3 has 16 residues. Trimming removed 2 bases at V and 0 bases at J, with 11 bases between. As DNA, the CDR3 is TGTGCCAGCAGTTTAAGTGGACAGCTCTCTGGAAACACCATATATTTT. This gives the protein CASSLSGQLSGNTIYF.

This clonotype came up a few times. The chain links TRBV7-2 to TRBJ2-2, with 8 bases aligning to TRBD1. From germline, CDR1 is SGHTA and CDR2 FQGNSA. Losses at the gene ends were 10 bases for V and 2 bases for J; bases not matched to a gene: 6. The CDR3 contains 14 residues. CDR3 loop: CATTDRVNTGELFF. CDR3 in DNA: TGTGCCACCACGGACAGGGTTAACACCGGGGAGCTGTTTTTT.

In regard to this clonotype: A much larger clone differs by one base, so this may be a read error. In nucleotides, the CDR3 is TGTGCCAGCAGTCTCTTAGCGGGAGGAACCTACAATGAGCAGTTCTTC. Its translation is CASSLLAGGTYNEQFF. The rearrangement links TRBV12-3 or TRBV12-4 to TRBJ2-1; the match to TRBD2 covers 10 bases. J gave up 2 bases and V 5 bases, and 6 bases lay outside the gene matches. The CDR3 consists of 16 residues.

The rearrangement uses TRBV19 and TRBJ2-2; D not certain. Trimming pared 7 bases from V and 3 bases from J, leaving 15 bases between. CDR3 size: 15 residues. Per the germline V gene, CDR1 is LNHDA and CDR2 is SQIVND (reference sequence). CDR3 sequence: CASISIYTYTGELFF. The CDR3 nucleotides are TGTGCCAGTATTTCAATTTATACTTACACCGGGGAGCTGTTTTTT.

Ten or more counts support this clonotype. The chain recombines TRBV7-8 with TRBJ2-1; 9 nucleotides agree with TRBD1. The CDR3 is made up of 15 amino acids. Germline CDR1 is SGHVS and CDR2 is FQNEAQ. The junction had 6 bases not matched to a gene; V was cut back by 5 bases and J by 4 bases. The CDR3 region has the DNA TGTGCCAGCAGCCGAGGGACAGGGTCATACAATGAGCAGTTCTTC. Translation: CASSRGTGSYNEQFF.

The J gene is TRBJ2-7, the V gene TRBV28; 12 nucleotides match TRBD2. This CDR3 spans 15 amino acids. In germline, CDR1 is MDHEN, CDR2 SYDVKM. J gave up 2 bases and V 3 bases, and 2 bases lay outside the gene matches. The CDR3 here is CASSFRTSGAYEQYF. For the CDR3, the DNA is TGTGCCAGCAGTTTCCGGACTAGCGGGGCCTACGAGCAGTACTTC.

This clonotype was seen at least ten times. V usage is TRBV5-5 and J usage is TRBJ2-5; 7 nucleotides align to TRBD1. Germline V gives CDR1 SGHKS, CDR2 YYEKEE (reference sequence). The V gene end was trimmed by 0 bases and the J gene end by 5 bases; junction bases not matched to a gene: 7. The CDR3 consists of 15 residues. The CDR3 DNA sequence: TGTGCCAGCAGCTTGGTAAAGGGGGCTCGTGAGACCCAGTACTTC. Its translation: CASSLVKGARETQYF.

This clonotype was counted between two and nine times. The chain uses TRBV9 and TRBJ1-2; TRBD1 agrees at 9 bases. The CDR3 runs 14 residues. Germline values: CDR1 SGDLS, CDR2 YYNGEE. J gave up 5 bases and V 3 bases, and 5 bases lay outside the gene matches. Here the CDR3 reads CASSGRDRAYGYTF. CDR3 sequence (DNA): TGTGCCAGCAGCGGCCGGGACAGGGCTTATGGCTACACCTTC.

This clonotype has only a few counts. V and J are TRBV5-1 and TRBJ2-1; no reliable D call. Trimming removed 4 bases at V and 2 bases at J, with 13 bases between. CDR3 length: 15 residues. CDR1 SGHRS and CDR2 YFSETQ come from the germline V gene. Here the CDR3 reads CASSPWGNPYNEQFF. CDR3 coding DNA: TGCGCCAGCAGCCCGTGGGGTAACCCCTACAATGAGCAGTTCTTC.

This clonotype has ten or more counts. CDR3 nucleotide sequence: TGTGCCAGCAGCCAGACAGGGGACAAAAACATTCAGTACTTC. This sequence encodes CASSQTGDKNIQYF. The V gene is TRBV28, the J gene TRBJ2-4, with 8 positions matching TRBD1. J gave up 3 bases and V 6 bases, and 4 bases lay outside the gene matches. CDR1 is MDHEN, CDR2 SYDVKM, per germline. The CDR3 sequence is 14 residues long. Supplemented by reference TRBV28 and TRBJ2-4, the full variable domain reads DVKVTQSSRYLVKRTGEKVFLECVQDMDHENMFWYRQDPGLGLRLIYFSYDVKMKEKGDIPEGYSVSREKKERFSLILESASTNQTSMYLCASSQTGDKNIQYFGAGTRLSVL.

The gene calls are TRBV29-1 and TRBJ2-3; D gene uncertain. Between the trimmed V and J ends, which lost 2 bases and 0 bases, there was a span of 3 bases. This CDR3 comprises 12 residues. Per germline, CDR1 SQVTM and CDR2 ANQGSEA. CDR3 coding DNA: TGCAGCGTTGAAAGAAGCACAGATACGCAGTATTTT. Protein product: CSVERSTDTQYF.

In its sample, this clonotype was seen many times. The gene calls are TRBV20-1 and TRBJ1-2; D might be TRBD1 (5 bases). Germline loops: CDR1 DFQATT, CDR2 SNEGSKA (reference sequence). This CDR3 region has 16 residues. V lost 3 bases to trimming and J lost 2 bases, with 19 bases between them. CDR3 in DNA: TGCAGTGCTAGGGATTACCGGGACCGCTACAACTATGGCTACACCTTC. This sequence encodes CSARDYRDRYNYGYTF.

In its sample, this clonotype was seen a few times. The gene calls are TRBV18 and TRBJ2-7, with D uncertain. Trimming removed 2 bases at V and 0 bases at J, with 5 bases between. Germline assignment: CDR1 KGHSH and CDR2 LQKENI. The CDR3 covers 13 residues. CDR3 nucleotides: TGTGCCAGCTCACCAGAGGCCTCCTACGAGCAGTACTTC. Protein product: CASSPEASYEQYF.

Many counts were recorded for this clonotype. V gene TRBV6-2 or TRBV6-3 combines with J gene TRBJ2-5; TRBD2 might be the D (6 bases). The CDR3 is made up of 14 amino acids. CDR1 and CDR2 (germline): MNHEY, SVGEGT. V was cut by 2 bases and J by 0 bases, with 7 bases left in between. CDR3 in DNA: TGTGCCAGCAGTTACGGGACTCACCAAGAGACCCAGTACTTC. As protein: CASSYGTHQETQYF.

This clonotype was detected many times. The V call is TRBV7-8, the J call TRBJ2-2; the match to TRBD1 covers 10 bases. Germline loops: CDR1 SGHVS, CDR2 FQNEAQ. Trimming at V came to 0 bases and at J to 7 bases, leaving 11 bases not matched to a gene. The CDR3 length is 18 residues. CDR3: CASSLARDRGGRSGELFF. CDR3 sequence (DNA): TGTGCCAGCAGCTTAGCGCGGGACAGGGGAGGGCGTAGCGGGGAGCTGTTTTTT.

The table lists this clonotype with many counts. The chain links TRBV28 to TRBJ2-2, with D maybe TRBD1 (6 bases). Germline assignment: CDR1 MDHEN and CDR2 SYDVKM. The CDR3 totals 15 residues. The V gene lost 5 bases and the J gene lost 3 bases, with 13 bases spanning the gap. This CDR3 reads CASSTARGYTGELFF. CDR3 DNA: TGTGCCAGCAGTACAGCCAGGGGTTACACCGGGGAGCTGTTTTTT.

The sample holds many counts of this clonotype. The V and J genes are TRBV5-1 and TRBJ2-1; TRBD1 is a possible D gene (5 bases). Trimming removed 3 bases at V and 5 bases at J, with 12 bases between. The CDR3 is 14 residues long. Per germline, CDR1 SGHRS and CDR2 YFSETQ. CDR3 loop: CASSSGQDHNEQFF. The DNA of the CDR3 is TGCGCCAGCAGCTCCGGACAAGATCACAATGAGCAGTTCTTC.

This clonotype was recorded at least ten times. CDR3 in DNA: TGTGCCAGCAGTTCGTCCACAGGGGTGAACACTGAAGCTTTCTTT. It is translated as CASSSSTGVNTEAFF. This chain joins TRBV12-3 or TRBV12-4 and TRBJ1-1; 7 bases match TRBD1. CDR3 length: 15 residues. V trimming: 4 bases; J trimming: 0 bases; junction bases outside the gene matches: 5.

This clonotype was counted only a few times. The chain carries TRBV5-4 and TRBJ2-3, with D unresolved. The CDR3 consists of 12 residues. V lost 2 bases to trimming and J lost 5 bases, with 6 bases between them. Germline values: CDR1 SGHNT, CDR2 YYREEE (reference sequence). The CDR3 sequence: CASSLSIDTQYF. The CDR3 bases are TGTGCCAGCAGCTTATCAATAGATACGCAGTATTTT.